Within the sample, the clone carrying this TCR delta chain is medium-sized (0.01 to 0.1%). The sample holds other DNA sequences that translate to the same CDR3. The data stem from a study of gamma-delta T cells after stem cell transplantation. TCRdb called clones from the RT-PCR reads again using CATT. The profile shows 4,500 to 5,500 delta-chain clones, roughly 10% of them singletons. There are 17 residues in the CDR3. Trimming cost V 0 bases and J 7 bases; bases outside gene matches: 11. Germline lookup yields CDR1 GEAIGNYY and CDR2 EKD. This receptor was identified in a human donor. It is not recorded whose cells these are; they may come from a transplant donor. The gene calls are TRDV2 and TRDJ1; 12 bases agree with TRDD3. Sequencing used gamma-delta T cells. The CDR3 nucleotides are TGTGCCTGTGACACCGTCGGTCCTGGGGGATACGGGGGTAAACTCATCTTT. Amino acid sequence: CACDTVGPGGYGGKLIF.